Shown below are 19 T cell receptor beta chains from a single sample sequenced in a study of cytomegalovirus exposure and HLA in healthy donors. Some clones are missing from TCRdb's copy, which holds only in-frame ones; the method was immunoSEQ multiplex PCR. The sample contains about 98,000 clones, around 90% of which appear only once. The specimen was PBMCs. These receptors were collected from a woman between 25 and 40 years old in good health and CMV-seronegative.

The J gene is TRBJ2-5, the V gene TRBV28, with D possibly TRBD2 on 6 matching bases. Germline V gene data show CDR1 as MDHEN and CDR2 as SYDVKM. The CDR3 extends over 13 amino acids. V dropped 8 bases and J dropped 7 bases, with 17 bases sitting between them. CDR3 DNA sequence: TGTGCCAGCGGTGAGGTCCAGGGAGGGACCCAGTACTTC. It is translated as CASGEVQGGTQYF.

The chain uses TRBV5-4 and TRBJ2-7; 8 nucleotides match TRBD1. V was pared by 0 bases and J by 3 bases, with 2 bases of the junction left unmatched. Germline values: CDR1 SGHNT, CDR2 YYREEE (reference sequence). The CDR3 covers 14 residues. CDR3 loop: CASSLVDRGYEQYF. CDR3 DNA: TGTGCCAGCAGCTTGGTTGACAGGGGCTACGAGCAGTACTTC.

The CDR3 sequence: CASSPGLAGYETQYF. The CDR3 DNA is TGTGCCAGCAGCCCCGGACTAGCGGGATACGAGACCCAGTACTTC. The chain links TRBV9 to TRBJ2-5; 12 positions match TRBD2. The V and J ends lost 4 bases and 5 bases, in that order; junction bases with no gene match: 6. Looked up from germline, CDR1 is SGDLS and CDR2 is YYNGEE. The CDR3 has 15 amino acids.

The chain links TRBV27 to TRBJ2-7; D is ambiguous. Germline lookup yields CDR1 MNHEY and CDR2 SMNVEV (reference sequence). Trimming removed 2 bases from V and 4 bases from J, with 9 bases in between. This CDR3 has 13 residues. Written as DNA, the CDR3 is TGTGCCAGCAGTTTAGGCCCGACATACGAGCAGTACTTC. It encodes CASSLGPTYEQYF.

The CDR3 DNA reads TGTGCCAGCAGCGTAGCTCAGGGGAGCTCCTACAATGAGCAGTTCTTC. This gives the protein CASSVAQGSSYNEQFF. V usage is TRBV9 and J usage is TRBJ2-1, with a tentative D call TRBD1 (6 bases). CDR3 length: 16 amino acids. Trimming shortened V by 0 bases and J by 0 bases, and 10 bases separated the two germline ends. From germline, CDR1 is SGDLS and CDR2 YYNGEE.

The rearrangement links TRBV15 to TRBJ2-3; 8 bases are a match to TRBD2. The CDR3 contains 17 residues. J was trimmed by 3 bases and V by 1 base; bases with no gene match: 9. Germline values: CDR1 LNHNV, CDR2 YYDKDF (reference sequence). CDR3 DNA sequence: TGTGCCACCAGCAGAGGAATTAGCGGGATTGGGACAGATACGCAGTATTTT. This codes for CATSRGISGIGTDTQYF.

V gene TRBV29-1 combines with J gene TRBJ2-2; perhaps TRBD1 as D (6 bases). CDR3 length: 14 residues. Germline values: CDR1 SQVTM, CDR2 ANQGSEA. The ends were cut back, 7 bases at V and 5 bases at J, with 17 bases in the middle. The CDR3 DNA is TGCAGCGCCAACAGGGTAGAGGGGACCGGGGAGCTGTTTTTT. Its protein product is CSANRVEGTGELFF.

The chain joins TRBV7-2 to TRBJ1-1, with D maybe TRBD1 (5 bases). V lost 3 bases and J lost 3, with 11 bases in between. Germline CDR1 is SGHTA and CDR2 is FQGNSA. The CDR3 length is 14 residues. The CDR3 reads CASSFQRGDTEAFF. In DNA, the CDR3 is TGTGCCAGCAGCTTCCAACGGGGGGACACTGAAGCTTTCTTT.

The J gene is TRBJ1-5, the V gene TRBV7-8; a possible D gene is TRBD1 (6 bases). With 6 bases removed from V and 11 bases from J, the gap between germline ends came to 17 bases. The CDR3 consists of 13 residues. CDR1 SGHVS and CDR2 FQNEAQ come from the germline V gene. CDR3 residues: CASSTQGGGTQHF. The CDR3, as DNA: TGTGCCAGCAGTACTCAGGGAGGGGGAACCCAGCATTTT. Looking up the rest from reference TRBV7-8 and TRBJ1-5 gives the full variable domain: GAGVSQSPRYKVAKRGQDVALRCDPISGHVSLFWYQQALGQGPEFLTYFQNEAQLDKSGLPSDRFFAERPEGSVSTLKIQRTQQEDSAVYLCASSTQGGGTQHFGDGTRLSIL.

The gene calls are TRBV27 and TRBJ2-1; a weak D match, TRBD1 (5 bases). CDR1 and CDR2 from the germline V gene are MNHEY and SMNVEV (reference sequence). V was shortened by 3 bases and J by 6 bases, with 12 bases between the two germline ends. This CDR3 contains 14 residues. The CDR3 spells CASSFRERSNEQFF. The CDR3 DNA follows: TGTGCCAGCAGTTTCAGGGAAAGGAGCAATGAGCAGTTCTTC.

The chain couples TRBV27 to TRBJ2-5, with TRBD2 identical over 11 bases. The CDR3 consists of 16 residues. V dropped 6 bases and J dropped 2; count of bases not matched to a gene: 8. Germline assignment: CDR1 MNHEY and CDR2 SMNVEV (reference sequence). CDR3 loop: CASRTSGISLQETQYF. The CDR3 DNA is TGTGCCAGCAGGACTAGCGGGATAAGCCTTCAAGAGACCCAGTACTTC.

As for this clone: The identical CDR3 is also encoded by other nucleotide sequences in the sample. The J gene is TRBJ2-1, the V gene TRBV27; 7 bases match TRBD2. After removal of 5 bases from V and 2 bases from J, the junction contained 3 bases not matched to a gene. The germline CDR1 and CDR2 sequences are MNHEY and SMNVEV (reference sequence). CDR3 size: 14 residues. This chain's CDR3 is CASSLGLAYNEQFF. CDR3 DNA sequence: TGTGCCAGCAGTCTCGGACTAGCCTACAATGAGCAGTTCTTC.

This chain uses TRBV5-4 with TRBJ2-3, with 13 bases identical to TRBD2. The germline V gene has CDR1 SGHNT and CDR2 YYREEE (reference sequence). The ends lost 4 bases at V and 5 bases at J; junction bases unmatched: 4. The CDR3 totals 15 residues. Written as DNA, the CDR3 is TGTGCCAGCAGCCTTGGACTAGCGGGAGAAGATACGCAGTATTTT. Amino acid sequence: CASSLGLAGEDTQYF.

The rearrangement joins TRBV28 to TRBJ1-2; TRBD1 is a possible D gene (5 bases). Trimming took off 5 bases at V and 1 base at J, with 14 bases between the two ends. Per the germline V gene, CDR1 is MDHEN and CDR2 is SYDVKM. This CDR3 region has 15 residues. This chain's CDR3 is CASSAQDGGNYGYTF. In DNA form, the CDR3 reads TGTGCCAGCAGTGCCCAGGACGGGGGTAACTATGGCTACACCTTC.

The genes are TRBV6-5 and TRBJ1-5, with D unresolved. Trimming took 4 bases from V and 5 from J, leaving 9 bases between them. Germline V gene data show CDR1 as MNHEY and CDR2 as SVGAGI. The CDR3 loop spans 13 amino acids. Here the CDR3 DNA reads TGTGCCAGCAGTTCTAGAGTGCATCAGCCCCAGCATTTT. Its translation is CASSSRVHQPQHF.

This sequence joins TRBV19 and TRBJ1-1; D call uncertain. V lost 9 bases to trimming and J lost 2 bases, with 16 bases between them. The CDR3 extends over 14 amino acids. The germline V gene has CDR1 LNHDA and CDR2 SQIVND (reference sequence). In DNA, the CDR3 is TGTGCCAGCCGTATCCTTGGGCCTAACACTGAAGCTTTCTTT. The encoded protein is CASRILGPNTEAFF.

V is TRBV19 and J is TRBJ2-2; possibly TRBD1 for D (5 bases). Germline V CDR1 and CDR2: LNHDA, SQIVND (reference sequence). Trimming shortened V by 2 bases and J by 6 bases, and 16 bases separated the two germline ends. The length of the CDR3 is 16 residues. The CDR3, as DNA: TGTGCCAGTAGTATACTGGGGCCTTACCGGCCCGGGGAGCTGTTTTTT. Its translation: CASSILGPYRPGELFF.

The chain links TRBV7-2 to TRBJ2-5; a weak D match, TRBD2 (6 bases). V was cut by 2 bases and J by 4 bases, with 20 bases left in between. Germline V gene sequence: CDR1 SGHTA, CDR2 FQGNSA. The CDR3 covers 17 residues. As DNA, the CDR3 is TGTGCCAGCAGCTTACAGGTCATCGGGAGTGGGGGAGAGACCCAGTACTTC. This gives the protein CASSLQVIGSGGETQYF. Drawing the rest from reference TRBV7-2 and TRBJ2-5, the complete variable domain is GAGVSQSPSNKVTEKGKDVELRCDPISGHTALYWYRQSLGQGLEFLIYFQGNSAPDKSGLPSDRFSAERTGGSVSTLTIQRTQQEDSAVYLCASSLQVIGSGGETQYFGPGTRLLVL.

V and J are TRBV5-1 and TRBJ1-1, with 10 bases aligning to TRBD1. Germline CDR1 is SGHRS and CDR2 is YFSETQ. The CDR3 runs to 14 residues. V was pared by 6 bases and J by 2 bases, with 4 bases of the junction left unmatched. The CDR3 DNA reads TGCGCCAGCAAGGCGACAGGGGGCAACACTGAAGCTTTCTTT. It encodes CASKATGGNTEAFF.